These 9 T cell receptor beta chains were sequenced from one sample in a study of T-cell reconstitution after alpha-beta-depleted transplantation in children. TCRbeta library construction was performed incorporating unique molecular identifiers. One entry per CDR3 protein, called by TCRdb with MiXCR from the PCR reads. The table has more than 85,000 distinct CDR3 sequences, about a tenth seen once. The sample was PBMCs from the stem cell graft donor, taken from the stem cell graft. The source of these receptors is a human donor who donated a stem cell graft to a child with acute lymphoblastic leukemia.

This clonotype was detected many times. The rearrangement links TRBV5-6 to TRBJ2-2, with D perhaps matching TRBD2 (6 bases). The ends were cut back, 5 bases at V and 5 bases at J, with 13 bases in the middle. Germline CDR1 and CDR2: SGHDT and YYEEEE. This CDR3 contains 14 residues. The CDR3 protein is CASSYEGRTGELFF. The CDR3 DNA reads as TGTGCCAGCAGTTACGAGGGGAGGACCGGGGAGCTGTTTTTT.

The sample holds a few counts of this clonotype. The CDR3 nucleotides are TGCGCCAGCAGCCAATCTGGGCTGCTGAACACCGGGGAGCTGTTTTTT. Translating it yields CASSQSGLLNTGELFF. V is TRBV4-3 and J is TRBJ2-2; D not certain. Trimming left V 2 bases short and J 1 base short, with 11 bases between. CDR3 length: 16 residues. CDR1 is LGHNA, CDR2 YSLEER, per germline.

This clonotype was found many times. The chain employs TRBV5-1 and TRBJ2-3; no reliable D call. Germline V gene data show CDR1 as SGHRS and CDR2 as YFSETQ. CDR3 length: 15 residues. The germline V and J ends were trimmed by 0 bases and 0 bases, with 8 bases remaining between them. The CDR3 DNA reads as TGCGCCAGCAGCTTGGACAGCTCTAGCACAGATACGCAGTATTTT. As protein: CASSLDSSSTDTQYF. Full variable domain (missing parts from reference TRBV5-1 and TRBJ2-3): KAGVTQTPRYLIKTRGQQVTLSCSPISGHRSVSWYQQTPGQGLQFLFEYFSETQRNKGNFPGRFSGRQFSNSRSEMNVSTLELGDSALYLCASSLDSSSTDTQYFGPGTRLTVL.

At least ten counts were recorded for this clonotype. The rearrangement links TRBV5-1 to TRBJ1-4; D is undetermined. Germline loops: CDR1 SGHRS, CDR2 YFSETQ. CDR3 length: 11 amino acids. V was shortened by 5 bases and J by 7 bases, with 6 bases between the two germline ends. CDR3 sequence (DNA): TGCGCCAGCAGGACTGGTGAAAAACTGTTTTTT. Amino acids: CASRTGEKLFF.

This sequence joins TRBV5-1 and TRBJ1-5; D gene uncertain. CDR1 SGHRS and CDR2 YFSETQ come from the germline V gene. V was clipped by 0 bases and J by 10 bases, with 14 bases between them. The CDR3 extends over 14 amino acids. The CDR3 DNA reads as TGCGCCAGCAGCTTGGGGGCTGGGAACCATCCCCAGCATTTT. This gives the protein CASSLGAGNHPQHF.

This clonotype has at least ten counts. The chain has TRBV20-1 and TRBJ2-7; 8 nucleotides line up with TRBD2. Germline values: CDR1 DFQATT, CDR2 SNEGSKA (reference sequence). V shed 4 bases and J 1 base; nucleotides not matched to a gene: 6. This CDR3 region has 14 residues. This CDR3 reads CSATTSGLSYEQYF. The CDR3 DNA reads as TGCAGTGCTACTACTAGCGGTTTGTCCTACGAGCAGTACTTC.

The table lists this clonotype with many counts. The rearrangement uses TRBV5-8 and TRBJ2-1; possible D gene TRBD1, 6 bases. This CDR3 has 15 residues. V was pared by 4 bases and J by 4 bases, with 15 bases between. The germline CDR1 and CDR2 sequences are SGHTS and YDEGEE. The CDR3 is CASSLDQGSYNEQFF. The DNA of the CDR3 is TGTGCCAGCAGCCTTGACCAGGGGTCATACAATGAGCAGTTCTTC. Using reference TRBV5-8 and TRBJ2-1 for the parts outside the CDR3, the full variable domain is EAGVTQSPTHLIKTRGQQATLRCSPISGHTSVYWYQQALGLGLQFLLWYDEGEERNRGNFPPRFSGRQFPNYSSELNVNALELEDSALYLCASSLDQGSYNEQFFGPGTRLTVL.

The chain recombines TRBV30 with TRBJ1-2; D gene unclear. The CDR3 has 12 residues. Trimming cost V 1 base and J 9 bases, with 12 bases left between them. CDR1 and CDR2 (germline): GTSNPN, SVGIG (reference sequence). CDR3 residues: CAWSAGDSRYTF. The CDR3 coding sequence is TGTGCCTGGAGTGCGGGAGACTCCCGCTACACCTTC.

This clonotype was observed at least ten times. V and J are TRBV20-1 and TRBJ2-1; D possibly corresponds to TRBD2 (6 bases). The germline V gene has CDR1 DFQATT and CDR2 SNEGSKA (reference sequence). The CDR3 sequence is 15 residues long. Between the trimmed V and J ends, which lost 2 bases and 3 bases, there was a span of 14 bases. This chain's CDR3 is CSARRGDSDYNEQFF. The DNA for the CDR3 is TGCAGTGCTAGACGAGGGGACTCCGACTACAATGAGCAGTTCTTC.